A few counts support the clone carrying this T cell receptor (beta chain). This CDR3 is 15 amino acids long. The V and J ends lost 1 base and 3 bases, in that order; junction bases with no gene match: 4. The data were taken from a study of identical twins. Template switching added a universal primer site; cDNA carried unique molecular identifiers. From the 5' RACE reads, TCRdb called clonotypes with MiXCR, one entry per CDR3 protein. The sample comprises 420,000 or so distinct CDR3 sequences, approximately 18% of which are singletons, and less than 15% rests with the top ten. This chain joins TRBV12-3 or TRBV12-4 and TRBJ1-2; 8 bases align to TRBD1. Sequencing was done on a sample of naive T cells sorted from blood. The TCR comes from a man in his fifties or sixties in good health. The CDR3: CASSLEAGGHYGYTF. In DNA, the CDR3 is TGTGCCAGCAGTTTAGAGGCAGGGGGCCACTATGGCTACACCTTC.